This TCR beta chain was obtained from a study of breast tumors, draining lymph nodes, adjacent tissues. This clonotype was recorded many times. Its antigen is undetermined. Overall study results and limits: Findings are consistent with lymph node origin and intratumoral expansion of most tumor T cells.

The CDR3 contains 16 residues. J was trimmed by 1 base and V by 5 bases; bases with no gene match: 11. The lymph nodes were axillary draining lymph nodes from breast cancer patients. Each CDR3 protein gets one entry after TCRdb re-called the multiplex PCR reads with MiXCR. Of approximately 250,000 distinct CDR3 sequences listed, less than 40% were seen once; the top ten hold approximately 3.5%. This chain links TRBV12-3 or TRBV12-4 with TRBJ2-7; 7 bases line up with TRBD2. The source of this sequence is a female donor with breast cancer. Some clones in this sample may be carry-over from other donors' samples. Sequencing was done on a sample of axillary lymph node tissue. This CDR3 is CASSLGYGGGSYEQYF. In nucleotides, the CDR3 is TGTGCCAGCAGTCTGGGGTATGGCGGGGGATCCTACGAGCAGTACTTC.